Below are 20 T cell receptor beta chains sequenced from a single sample in a study of memory CD4+ T cells and cytomegalovirus serostatus. The sort gate was single viable CD3+CD4+CD8-CD45RO+ cells for memory CD4+ T cells. Data came from immunoSEQ multiplex PCR; TCRdb stores just in-frame clones and leaves some out. The profile covers some 44,000 clones, with less than 85% appearing a single time and around 1.9% taken by the ten largest. The sequenced material came from memory CD4+ T cells from blood. The source of these receptors is an adult in good health and CMV-seronegative.

This clone was counted between two and nine times. The V gene is TRBV10-2, the J gene TRBJ1-5; 8 nucleotides line up with TRBD1. Germline loops: CDR1 WSHSY, CDR2 SAAADI. V trimming: 2 bases; J trimming: 6 bases; junction bases outside the gene matches: 12. This CDR3 has 17 amino acids. The CDR3 DNA follows: TGCGCCAGCAGTGAGACAGGGGGTTTGATCTTAAGTCAGCCCCAGCATTTT. Its translation is CASSETGGLILSQPQHF.

This chain links TRBV2 with TRBJ1-1; D uncertain. Trimming took off 8 bases at V and 4 bases at J, with 17 bases between the two ends. The germline gives CDR1 SNHLY, CDR2 FYNNEI. This CDR3 is 14 amino acids long. CDR3 sequence reads: CASGLGSWSTEAFF. The CDR3, as DNA: TGTGCCAGCGGATTGGGATCCTGGTCCACTGAAGCTTTCTTT.

This clone has only a few counts. The chain recombines TRBV6-5 with TRBJ1-1; no firm D call. From germline, CDR1 is MNHEY and CDR2 SVGAGI. The CDR3 length is 14 residues. Trimming pared 5 bases from V and 4 bases from J, leaving 14 bases between. The CDR3 DNA is TGTGCCAGCAGTCGGGGAGATAGTTCCACTGAAGCTTTCTTT. Protein sequence: CASSRGDSSTEAFF.

This clone was seen more than once but under ten times. The rearrangement uses TRBV7-2 and TRBJ2-3, with D unresolved. The V end lost 3 bases, the J end lost 2 bases, and 15 bases lay between the germline ends. Per the germline V gene, CDR1 is SGHTA and CDR2 is FQGNSA. This CDR3 is 16 amino acids long. The CDR3 here is CASSFRRSTDTDTQYF. DNA for the CDR3: TGTGCCAGCAGCTTCCGCCGGTCCACCGACACAGATACGCAGTATTTT. The variable domain in full, with the rest retrieved from reference TRBV7-2 and TRBJ2-3, is GAGVSQSPSNKVTEKGKDVELRCDPISGHTALYWYRQSLGQGLEFLIYFQGNSAPDKSGLPSDRFSAERTGGSVSTLTIQRTQQEDSAVYLCASSFRRSTDTDTQYFGPGTRLTVL.

The chain couples TRBV6-5 to TRBJ2-5; TRBD1 aligns across 8 bases. Judging by the DNA end, TRBJ2-7 fits better; the J call may be wrong. Germline CDR1 and CDR2: MNHEY and SVGAGI. The CDR3 loop spans 13 amino acids. Written as DNA, the CDR3 is TGTGCCAGCAGGCAGGGACAGGCCCACGAGCAGTACTTC. Protein: CASRQGQAHEQYF.

J is TRBJ2-3 and V is TRBV28, with a possible D match to TRBD2 (5 bases). Germline CDR1 and CDR2: MDHEN and SYDVKM. The ends were cut back, 6 bases at V and 4 bases at J, with 14 bases in the middle. The CDR3 sequence is 14 residues long. DNA of the CDR3: TGTGCCAGCAGCATGGGTCTGAGGGCAGATACGCAGTATTTT. Protein product: CASSMGLRADTQYF.

The chain joins TRBV7-8 to TRBJ1-2; tentatively, D is TRBD1 (6 bases). Germline V gene lookup returns CDR1 SGHVS and CDR2 FQNEAQ. This CDR3 is 15 amino acids long. V lost 1 base and J lost 6, with 15 bases in between. The CDR3 DNA reads TGTGCCAGCAGCTTAGACGCAGGGGCGGCGAATGGCTACACCTTC. Its translation is CASSLDAGAANGYTF.

The genes are TRBV18 and TRBJ1-5, with D unclear. V shed 2 bases and J shed 5 bases, with 13 bases lying between them. This CDR3 has 15 amino acids. The germline V gene has CDR1 KGHSH and CDR2 LQKENI. The CDR3 region is CASSPGNLGDQPQHF. The CDR3 bases are TGTGCCAGCTCACCAGGGAATCTAGGAGATCAGCCCCAGCATTTT.

Concerning this clone itself: One end of the junction fails to match germline, which may point to a read error. The gene calls are TRBV6-1 and TRBJ1-5, with a possible D match to TRBD1 (6 bases). Germline V CDR1 and CDR2: MNHNS, SASEGT. CDR3 length: 12 amino acids. The CDR3 loop reads CASKTGNRPQHF. For the CDR3, the DNA is TGTGCCAGCAAGACAGGTAATCGGCCCCAGCATTTT.

This clone was counted between two and nine times. The CDR3 reads CASSLEWTGRSYEQYF. CDR3 coding DNA: TGTGCCAGCAGCTTGGAATGGACAGGTCGCTCCTACGAGCAGTACTTC. This chain joins TRBV5-8 and TRBJ2-7; 7 positions match TRBD1. Germline assignment: CDR1 SGHTS and CDR2 YDEGEE. The V and J ends lost 0 bases and 0 bases, in that order; junction bases with no gene match: 6. The CDR3 contains 16 residues.

This sequence joins TRBV19 and TRBJ2-3, with 7 positions matching TRBD1. Germline values: CDR1 LNHDA, CDR2 SQIVND (reference sequence). CDR3 length: 15 residues. V shed 5 bases, J shed 0 bases, and the junction held 5 bases outside the gene matches. CDR3 bases: TGTGCCAGTAGTCCGCAGGGGGACAGCACAGATACGCAGTATTTT. This sequence encodes CASSPQGDSTDTQYF.

The V gene is TRBV9, the J gene TRBJ2-2, with 7 nucleotides matching TRBD2. Germline CDR1 SGDLS, CDR2 YYNGEE. The length of the CDR3 is 14 residues. V was clipped by 4 bases and J by 13 bases; unmatched bases: 13. The CDR3 region has the DNA TGTGCCAGCAGCCTCAGGGATTGGGAGGGAGTGCTGTTTTTT. This codes for CASSLRDWEGVLFF. The whole variable domain, remainder taken from reference TRBV9 and TRBJ2-2, is DSGVTQTPKHLITATGQRVTLRCSPRSGDLSVYWYQQSLDQGLQFLIQYYNGEERAKGNILERFSAQQFPDLHSELNLSSLELGDSALYFCASSLRDWEGVLFFGEGSRLTVL.

The CDR3 region has the DNA TGTGCCAGCAGAGCCCCGACAGTTAACTATGGCTACACCTTC. Its translation is CASRAPTVNYGYTF. The rearrangement joins TRBV2 to TRBJ1-2, with D perhaps matching TRBD1 (5 bases). Germline CDR1 is SNHLY and CDR2 is FYNNEI. V dropped 6 bases and J dropped 1 base, with 12 bases sitting between them. CDR3 length: 14 residues.

J is TRBJ1-2 and V is TRBV5-1, with 9 nucleotides matching TRBD1. CDR1 SGHRS and CDR2 YFSETQ come from the germline V gene. V shed 0 bases, J shed 8 bases, and the junction held 5 bases outside the gene matches. The CDR3 totals 14 residues. The CDR3 sequence is CASSLGQGVKGYTF. Written as DNA, the CDR3 is TGCGCCAGCAGCTTGGGACAGGGGGTTAAGGGCTACACCTTC.

This clone was detected once. This chain connects TRBV2 to TRBJ1-1; 8 bases match TRBD1. Trimming took 10 bases from V and 3 from J; bases not matched to a gene: 10. The CDR3 is 14 residues long. Per the germline V gene, CDR1 is SNHLY and CDR2 is FYNNEI. The CDR3 loop reads CAITRGQVDTEAFF. CDR3 DNA sequence: TGTGCCATTACGAGGGGACAGGTTGACACTGAAGCTTTCTTT.

The gene calls are TRBV27 and TRBJ2-1; TRBD2 is a possible D gene (5 bases). V was clipped by 5 bases and J by 13 bases, with 36 bases between them. The CDR3 covers 19 residues. Germline assignment: CDR1 MNHEY and CDR2 SMNVEV (reference sequence). The CDR3 nucleotides are TGTGCCAGCAGTGCGGCCGCCGGCATAGCGCGTCAACTCACGCGGCATCAGTTCTTC. Translation: CASSAAAGIARQLTRHQFF.

This CDR3 is CASSLAQGLFVEAFF. The DNA of the CDR3 is TGTGCCAGCAGCTTGGCACAGGGGTTGTTCGTTGAAGCTTTCTTT. The V gene is TRBV5-4, the J gene TRBJ1-1; the match to TRBD1 covers 7 bases. This CDR3 has 15 residues. The V gene's germline CDR1 is SGHNT and CDR2 YYREEE (reference sequence). V was clipped by 0 bases and J by 7 bases; unmatched bases: 9.

The chain couples TRBV5-4 to TRBJ1-2; D is uncertain. Germline loops: CDR1 SGHNT, CDR2 YYREEE (reference sequence). This CDR3 contains 15 residues. With 4 bases removed from V and 8 bases from J, the gap between germline ends came to 21 bases. CDR3 protein: CASSLGFGDLFGYTF. Here the CDR3 DNA reads TGTGCCAGCAGCCTCGGTTTTGGGGATCTGTTCGGCTACACCTTC.

The V and J genes are TRBV6-4 and TRBJ2-3, with 7 bases that match TRBD1. Losses at the gene ends were 6 bases for V and 4 bases for J; bases not matched to a gene: 10. The CDR3 has 15 residues. Germline V gene data show CDR1 as MRHNA and CDR2 as SNTAGT. Written as DNA, the CDR3 is TGTGCCAGCAGCCCGACAGGGAATTCTGCAGATACGCAGTATTTT. Protein: CASSPTGNSADTQYF.

As concerns this clone: One end of the junction varies from germline; a read error may be responsible. This rearrangement joins TRBV7-7 to TRBJ2-5, with D perhaps being TRBD1 or TRBD2 (5 bases each). This CDR3 spans 15 amino acids. The V gene's germline CDR1 is SSHAT and CDR2 FNYEAQ (reference sequence). This CDR3 reads CASSSAGTAKETQYF. Here the CDR3 DNA reads TGTGCTAGCAGCTCCGCCGGGACGGCGAAAGAGACCCAGTACTTC.